This T cell receptor (beta chain) derives from a study of memory CD4+ T cells and cytomegalovirus serostatus. Study context: Donors were healthy Belgian adults, 9 CMV seropositive and 24 seronegative. General study points: Suggested: most of the CMV-linked TCR signature lies in CD4+ memory cells.

The sort gate was single viable CD3+CD4+CD8-CD45RO+ cells for memory CD4+ T cells. Serum IgG to CMV pp150, pp28, p38 and p52 defined serostatus. Total CD4+ T cells were enriched by CD4 positive selection. For this clone: Its matching antigen is unknown.

Profiled with immunoSEQ multiplex PCR; TCRdb holds only in-frame clones, not every one. Of 25,000 to 30,000 clones in the sample, about 71% are singletons; the top ten hold 1%. The CDR3 has 13 residues. The V and J ends lost 3 bases and 8 bases respectively, with 13 bases between them. Per germline, CDR1 MGHDK and CDR2 SYGVNS. The chain recombines TRBV25-1 with TRBJ1-2; perhaps TRBD1 as D (6 bases). This TCR was sampled from an adult in good health and CMV-seronegative. The sequencing sample was made of memory CD4+ T cells from blood. CDR3 protein: CASSDHGQIGYTF. CDR3 DNA: TGTGCCAGCAGTGATCACGGACAGATCGGCTACACCTTC.